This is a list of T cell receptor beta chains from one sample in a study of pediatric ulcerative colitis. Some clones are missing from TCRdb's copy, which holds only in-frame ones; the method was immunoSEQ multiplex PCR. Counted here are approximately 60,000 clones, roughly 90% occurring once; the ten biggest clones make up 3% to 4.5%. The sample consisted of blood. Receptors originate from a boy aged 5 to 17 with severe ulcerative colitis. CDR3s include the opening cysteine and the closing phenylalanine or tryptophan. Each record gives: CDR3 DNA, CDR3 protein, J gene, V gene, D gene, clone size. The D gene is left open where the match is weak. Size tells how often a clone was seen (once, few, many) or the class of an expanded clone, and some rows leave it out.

CDR3 DNA: TGTGCCAGCAGTGAAGCGAGCGGGAGCCCAGATACGCAGTATTTT
CDR3 protein: CASSEASGSPDTQYF
J gene: TRBJ2-3
V gene: TRBV6-1
D gene: TRBD2
clone size: few

CDR3 DNA: TGTGCCATCAGTGAGTCGAGTGTTCGGGGGACTGAAGCTTTCTTT
CDR3 protein: CAISESSVRGTEAFF
J gene: TRBJ1-1
V gene: TRBV10-3
D gene: .
clone size: .

CDR3 DNA: TGTGCCAGCAGCCAAGTTCCTAGCTCCTACGAGCAGTACTTC
CDR3 protein: CASSQVPSSYEQYF
J gene: TRBJ2-7
V gene: TRBV4-2
D gene: .
clone size: .

CDR3 DNA: TGTGCCAGCAGTTACTCCGGTGTATCTAATGAAAAACTGTTTTTT
CDR3 protein: CASSYSGVSNEKLFF
J gene: TRBJ1-4
V gene: TRBV6-5
D gene: .
clone size: .

CDR3 DNA: TGCACCAGCAGCCAGATGGGACTCGATAACAATGAGCAGTTCTTC
CDR3 protein: CTSSQMGLDNNEQFF
J gene: TRBJ2-1
V gene: TRBV1
D gene: .
clone size: .

CDR3 DNA: TGCGCCAGCAGCTTGGCAGAGAAATTTGGAAACACCATATATTTT
CDR3 protein: CASSLAEKFGNTIYF
J gene: TRBJ1-3
V gene: TRBV5-1
D gene: .
clone size: once

CDR3 DNA: TGCGCCAGCAAGTCGGAAAGAGAAGCTTTCTTT
CDR3 protein: CASKSEREAFF
J gene: TRBJ1-1
V gene: TRBV5-1
D gene: .
clone size: .

CDR3 DNA: TGTGCCGTAGGACCAGGACAGACTTACGAGCAGTACTTC
CDR3 protein: CAVGPGQTYEQYF
J gene: TRBJ2-7
V gene: TRBV27
D gene: .
clone size: .

CDR3 DNA: TGTGCCAGCAGCTTAGTGCGCACTAGCGACGAGCAGTACTTC
CDR3 protein: CASSLVRTSDEQYF
J gene: TRBJ2-7
V gene: TRBV7-9
D gene: TRBD2
clone size: .

CDR3 DNA: TGCGCCAGCAGCCGCGGCTCCGTTATTCCGGGTTACGAGCAGTACTTC
CDR3 protein: CASSRGSVIPGYEQYF
J gene: TRBJ2-7
V gene: TRBV4-1
D gene: .
clone size: .

CDR3 DNA: TGCGCCAGCAGTGAACCGGGACTATCCTACGAGCAGTACTTC
CDR3 protein: CASSEPGLSYEQYF
J gene: TRBJ2-7
V gene: TRBV10-2
D gene: TRBD2
clone size: .

CDR3 DNA: TGTGCCAGCTCACCGCAGGAGGGAGCCTACGAGCAGTACTTC
CDR3 protein: CASSPQEGAYEQYF
J gene: TRBJ2-7
V gene: TRBV18
D gene: .
clone size: .

CDR3 DNA: TGTGCCAGCAGTGCCTCCAGGGCCGCAGATACGCAGTATTTT
CDR3 protein: CASSASRAADTQYF
J gene: TRBJ2-3
V gene: TRBV2
D gene: .
clone size: .

CDR3 DNA: TGTGCCAGCAGCCAACTACCGGGACTAGCGGGTTACAATGAGCAGTTCTTC
CDR3 protein: CASSQLPGLAGYNEQFF
J gene: TRBJ2-1
V gene: TRBV14
D gene: TRBD2
clone size: .

CDR3 DNA: TGTGCCAGCAGTGTTGCAGGGAACACTGAAGCTTTCTTT
CDR3 protein: CASSVAGNTEAFF
J gene: TRBJ1-1
V gene: TRBV2
D gene: .
clone size: .

CDR3 DNA: TGTGCCAGCAGCTTATTAGGTAACACTGAAGCTTTCTTT
CDR3 protein: CASSLLGNTEAFF
J gene: TRBJ1-1
V gene: TRBV7-9
D gene: .
clone size: .

CDR3 DNA: TGTGCCATCAGTGGAAAGGCAGGGGCAAGCAACACTGAAGCTTTCTTT
CDR3 protein: CAISGKAGASNTEAFF
J gene: TRBJ1-1
V gene: TRBV10-3
D gene: .
clone size: .

CDR3 DNA: TGTGCCAGCAGTTGGACGCCGGGGGGCGAGCAGTACTTC
CDR3 protein: CASSWTPGGEQYF
J gene: TRBJ2-7
V gene: TRBV6-5
D gene: TRBD2
clone size: .

CDR3 DNA: TGTGCCAGCAGCTCCACAGGTCCTGATCAGCCCCAGCATTTT
CDR3 protein: CASSSTGPDQPQHF
J gene: TRBJ1-5
V gene: TRBV7-9
D gene: .
clone size: few

CDR3 DNA: TGTGCCAGCAGCGTAGGAGGGGGCGGCTCCTACGAGCAGTACTTC
CDR3 protein: CASSVGGGGSYEQYF
J gene: TRBJ2-7
V gene: TRBV9
D gene: TRBD1
clone size: .

CDR3 DNA: TGCGCCAGCAGCCAAGCTCCGGCCTACGAGCAGTACTTC
CDR3 protein: CASSQAPAYEQYF
J gene: TRBJ2-7
V gene: TRBV4-1
D gene: .
clone size: .

CDR3 DNA: TGTGCCAGCACCAAAGGGGGCAAGCGCTACAATGAGCAGTTCTTC
CDR3 protein: CASTKGGKRYNEQFF
J gene: TRBJ2-1
V gene: TRBV21-1
D gene: .
clone size: .